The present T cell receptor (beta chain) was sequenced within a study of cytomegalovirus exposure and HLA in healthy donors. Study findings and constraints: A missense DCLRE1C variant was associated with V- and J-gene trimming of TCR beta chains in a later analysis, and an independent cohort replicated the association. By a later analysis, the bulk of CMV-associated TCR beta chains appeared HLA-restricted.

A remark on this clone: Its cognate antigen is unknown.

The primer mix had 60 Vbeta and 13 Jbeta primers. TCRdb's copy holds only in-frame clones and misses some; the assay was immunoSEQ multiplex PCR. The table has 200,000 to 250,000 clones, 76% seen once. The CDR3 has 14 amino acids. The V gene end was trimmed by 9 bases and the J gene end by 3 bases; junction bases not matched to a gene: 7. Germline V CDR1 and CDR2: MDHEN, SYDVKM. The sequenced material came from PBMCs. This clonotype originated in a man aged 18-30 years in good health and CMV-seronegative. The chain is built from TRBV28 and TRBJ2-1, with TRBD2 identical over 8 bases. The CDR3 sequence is CASESGRGYNEQFF. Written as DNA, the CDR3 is TGTGCCAGTGAAAGCGGGAGAGGCTACAATGAGCAGTTCTTC.